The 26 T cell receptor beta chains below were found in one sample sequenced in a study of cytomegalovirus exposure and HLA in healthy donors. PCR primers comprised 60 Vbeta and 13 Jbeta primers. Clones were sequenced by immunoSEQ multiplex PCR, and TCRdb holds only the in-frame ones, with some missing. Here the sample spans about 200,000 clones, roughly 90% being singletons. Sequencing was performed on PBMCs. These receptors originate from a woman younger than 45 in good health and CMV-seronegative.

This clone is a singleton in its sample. In nucleotides, the CDR3 is TGTGCCACCAGCAGAGATGTGATCGCGCCTGAGCAGTTCTTC. It codes for CATSRDVIAPEQFF. The chain employs TRBV15 and TRBJ2-1; D is uncertain. The germline V and J ends were trimmed by 0 bases and 9 bases, with 12 bases remaining between them. CDR1 is LNHNV, CDR2 YYDKDF, per germline (reference sequence). This CDR3 has 14 residues. Full variable domain (rest looked up from reference TRBV15 and TRBJ2-1): DAMVIQNPRYQVTQFGKPVTLSCSQTLNHNVMYWYQQKSSQAPKLLFHYYDKDFNNEADTPDNFQSRRPNTSFCFLDIRSPGLGDTAMYLCATSRDVIAPEQFFGPGTRLTVL.

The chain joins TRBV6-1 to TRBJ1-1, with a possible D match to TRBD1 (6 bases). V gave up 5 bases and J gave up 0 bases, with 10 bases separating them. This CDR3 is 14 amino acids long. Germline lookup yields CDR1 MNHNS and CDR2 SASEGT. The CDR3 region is CASSQRGLNTEAFF. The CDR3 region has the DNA TGTGCCAGCAGTCAGAGGGGGTTGAACACTGAAGCTTTCTTT.

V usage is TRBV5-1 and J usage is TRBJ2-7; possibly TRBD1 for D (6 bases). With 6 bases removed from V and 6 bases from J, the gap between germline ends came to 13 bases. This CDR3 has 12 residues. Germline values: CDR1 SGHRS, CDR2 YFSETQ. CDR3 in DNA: TGCGCCAGCACCTACAGGGAAGGCGAGCAGTACTTC. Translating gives CASTYREGEQYF.

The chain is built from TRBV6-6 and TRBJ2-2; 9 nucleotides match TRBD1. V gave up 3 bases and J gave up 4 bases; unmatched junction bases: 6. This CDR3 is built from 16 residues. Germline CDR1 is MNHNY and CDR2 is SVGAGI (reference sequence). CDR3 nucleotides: TGTGCCAGCAGTTATGAGGTGACAGGGGGCACCGGGGAGCTGTTTTTT. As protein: CASSYEVTGGTGELFF.

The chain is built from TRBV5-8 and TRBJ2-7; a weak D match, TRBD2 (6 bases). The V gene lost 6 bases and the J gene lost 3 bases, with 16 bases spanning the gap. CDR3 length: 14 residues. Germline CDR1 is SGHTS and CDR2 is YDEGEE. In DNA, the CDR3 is TGTGCCAGCACCCACCCGGCGCGGGGCTACGAGCAGTACTTC. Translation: CASTHPARGYEQYF.

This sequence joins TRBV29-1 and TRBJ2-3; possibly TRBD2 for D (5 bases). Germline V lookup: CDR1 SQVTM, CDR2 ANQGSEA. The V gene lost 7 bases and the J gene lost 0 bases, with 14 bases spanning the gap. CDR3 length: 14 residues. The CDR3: CSASAGVSTDTQYF. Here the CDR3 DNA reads TGCAGCGCTTCCGCCGGGGTTAGCACAGATACGCAGTATTTT.

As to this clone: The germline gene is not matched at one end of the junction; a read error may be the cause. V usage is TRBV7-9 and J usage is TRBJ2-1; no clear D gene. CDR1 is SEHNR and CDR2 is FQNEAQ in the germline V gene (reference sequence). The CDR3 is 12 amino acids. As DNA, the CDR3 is TGTTCCAGCAGCTTAGTTTCGGATGAGCAGTTCTTC. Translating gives CSSSLVSDEQFF.

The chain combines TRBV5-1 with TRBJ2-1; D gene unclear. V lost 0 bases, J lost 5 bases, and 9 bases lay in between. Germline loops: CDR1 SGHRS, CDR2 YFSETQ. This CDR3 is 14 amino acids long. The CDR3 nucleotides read TGCGCCAGCAGCTTGGAGCGCCGGAACAATGAGCAGTTCTTC. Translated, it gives CASSLERRNNEQFF.

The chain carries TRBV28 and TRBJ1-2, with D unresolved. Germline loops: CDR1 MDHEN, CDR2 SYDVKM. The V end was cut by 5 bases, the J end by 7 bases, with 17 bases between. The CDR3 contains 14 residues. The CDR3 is CASSPRPREAGYTF. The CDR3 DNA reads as TGTGCCAGCAGTCCCCGGCCCCGAGAGGCTGGCTACACCTTC.

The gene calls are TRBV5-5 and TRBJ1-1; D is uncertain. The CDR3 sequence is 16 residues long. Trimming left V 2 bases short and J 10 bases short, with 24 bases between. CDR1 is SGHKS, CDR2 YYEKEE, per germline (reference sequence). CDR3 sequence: CASSFGRRLYYDGAFF. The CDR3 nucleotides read TGTGCCAGCAGCTTTGGGAGGAGGTTGTATTATGATGGAGCTTTCTTT.

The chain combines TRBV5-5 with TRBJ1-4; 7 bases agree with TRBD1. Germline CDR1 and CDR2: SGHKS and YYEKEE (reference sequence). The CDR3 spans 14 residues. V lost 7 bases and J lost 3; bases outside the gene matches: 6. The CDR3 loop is CASGWDSPNEKLFF. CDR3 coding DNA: TGTGCCAGCGGATGGGACAGCCCTAATGAAAAACTGTTTTTT.

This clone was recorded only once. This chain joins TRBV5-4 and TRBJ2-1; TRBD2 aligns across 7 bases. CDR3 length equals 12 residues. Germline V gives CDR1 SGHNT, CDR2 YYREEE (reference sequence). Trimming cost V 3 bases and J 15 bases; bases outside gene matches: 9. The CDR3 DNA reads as TGTGCCAGCAGCTGGGACTACGGTGTTCGGTTCTTC. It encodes CASSWDYGVRFF.

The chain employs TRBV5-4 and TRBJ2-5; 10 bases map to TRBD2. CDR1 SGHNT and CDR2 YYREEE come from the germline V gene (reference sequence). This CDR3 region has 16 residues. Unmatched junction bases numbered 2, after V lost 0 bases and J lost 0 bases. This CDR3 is CASSLGGLADQETQYF. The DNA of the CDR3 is TGTGCCAGCAGCTTGGGTGGACTAGCGGACCAAGAGACCCAGTACTTC. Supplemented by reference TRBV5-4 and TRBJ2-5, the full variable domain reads ETGVTQSPTHLIKTRGQQVTLRCSSQSGHNTVSWYQQALGQGPQFIFQYYREEENGRGNFPPRFSGLQFPNYSSELNVNALELDDSALYLCASSLGGLADQETQYFGPGTRLLVL.

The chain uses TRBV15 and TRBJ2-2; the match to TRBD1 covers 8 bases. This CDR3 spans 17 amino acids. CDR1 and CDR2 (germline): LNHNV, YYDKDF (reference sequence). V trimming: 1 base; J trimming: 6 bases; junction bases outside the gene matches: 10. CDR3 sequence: CATSRAEDRGYSGELFF. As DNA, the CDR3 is TGTGCCACCAGCAGAGCGGAAGACAGGGGTTATTCCGGGGAGCTGTTTTTT.

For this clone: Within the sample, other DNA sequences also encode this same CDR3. The CDR3: CASSFGGNTEAFF. The CDR3 region has the DNA TGTGCCAGCAGCTTCGGGGGGAACACTGAAGCTTTCTTT. This chain joins TRBV11-3 and TRBJ1-1; weak D call: TRBD1 (5 bases). This CDR3 region has 13 residues. The V gene lost 3 bases and the J gene lost 1 base, with 6 bases spanning the gap. Germline CDR1 is SGHNT and CDR2 is YENEEA.

This chain's CDR3 is CASSSRDSIYTGELFF. The DNA of the CDR3 is TGTGCCAGCAGTTCCCGGGACAGTATATACACCGGGGAGCTGTTTTTT. The chain links TRBV27 to TRBJ2-2; TRBD1 agrees at 7 bases. J lost 3 bases, V lost 4 bases, and 8 bases had no gene match. Per germline, CDR1 MNHEY and CDR2 SMNVEV (reference sequence). There are 16 residues in the CDR3.

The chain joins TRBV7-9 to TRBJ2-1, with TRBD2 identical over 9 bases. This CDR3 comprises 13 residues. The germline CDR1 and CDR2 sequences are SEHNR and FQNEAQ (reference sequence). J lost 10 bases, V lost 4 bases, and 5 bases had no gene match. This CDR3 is CASSSGLAREQFF. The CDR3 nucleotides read TGTGCCAGCAGCTCGGGACTAGCACGGGAGCAGTTCTTC.

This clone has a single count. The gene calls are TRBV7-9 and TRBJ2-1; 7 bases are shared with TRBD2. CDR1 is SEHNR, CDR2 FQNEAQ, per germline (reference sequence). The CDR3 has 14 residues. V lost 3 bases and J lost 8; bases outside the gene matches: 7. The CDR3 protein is CASSFDGGTDEQFF. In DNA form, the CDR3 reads TGTGCCAGCAGCTTCGACGGGGGGACGGATGAGCAGTTCTTC. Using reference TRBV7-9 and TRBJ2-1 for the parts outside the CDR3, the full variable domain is DTGVSQNPRHKITKRGQNVTFRCDPISEHNRLYWYRQTLGQGPEFLTYFQNEAQLEKSRLLSDRFSAERPKGSFSTLEIQRTEQGDSAMYLCASSFDGGTDEQFFGPGTRLTVL.

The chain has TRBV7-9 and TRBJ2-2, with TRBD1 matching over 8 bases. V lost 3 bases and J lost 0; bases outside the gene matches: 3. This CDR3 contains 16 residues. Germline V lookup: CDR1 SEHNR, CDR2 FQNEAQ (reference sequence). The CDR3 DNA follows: TGTGCCAGCAGCTTTCGGACAGGGCCGAACACCGGGGAGCTGTTTTTT. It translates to CASSFRTGPNTGELFF.

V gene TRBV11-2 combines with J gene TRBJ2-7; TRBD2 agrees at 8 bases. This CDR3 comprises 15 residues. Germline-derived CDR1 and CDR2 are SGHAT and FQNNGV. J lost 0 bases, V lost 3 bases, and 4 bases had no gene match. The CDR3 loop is CASSFGLAGSYEQYF. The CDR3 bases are TGTGCCAGCAGCTTCGGTCTAGCGGGCTCCTACGAGCAGTACTTC.

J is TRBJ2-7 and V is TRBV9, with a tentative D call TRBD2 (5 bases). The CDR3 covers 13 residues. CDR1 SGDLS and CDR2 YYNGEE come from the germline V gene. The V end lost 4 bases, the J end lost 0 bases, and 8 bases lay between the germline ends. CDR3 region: CASSPGSSYEQYF. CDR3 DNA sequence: TGTGCCAGCAGCCCGGGGAGCTCCTACGAGCAGTACTTC.

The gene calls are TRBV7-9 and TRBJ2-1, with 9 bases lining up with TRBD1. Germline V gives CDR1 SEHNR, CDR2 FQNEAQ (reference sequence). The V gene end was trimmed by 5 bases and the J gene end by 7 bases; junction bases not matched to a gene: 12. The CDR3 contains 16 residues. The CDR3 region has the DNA TGTGCCAGCAGCCTCACACAGGGGGCGCGTAGTAATGAGCAGTTCTTC. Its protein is CASSLTQGARSNEQFF.

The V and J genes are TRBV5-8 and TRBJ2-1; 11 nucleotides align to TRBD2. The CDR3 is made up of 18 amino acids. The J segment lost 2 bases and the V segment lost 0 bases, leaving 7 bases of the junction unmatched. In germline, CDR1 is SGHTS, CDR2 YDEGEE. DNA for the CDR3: TGTGCCAGCAGCTTGGGGCGACTAGCGGGGTACCCCTACAATGAGCAGTTCTTC. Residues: CASSLGRLAGYPYNEQFF.

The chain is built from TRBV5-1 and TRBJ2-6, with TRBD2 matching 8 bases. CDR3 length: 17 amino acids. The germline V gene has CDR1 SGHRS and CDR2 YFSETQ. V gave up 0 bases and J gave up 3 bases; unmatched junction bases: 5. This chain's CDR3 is CASSLGGLEDGANVLTF. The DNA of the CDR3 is TGCGCCAGCAGCTTGGGGGGACTAGAGGATGGGGCCAACGTCCTGACTTTC.

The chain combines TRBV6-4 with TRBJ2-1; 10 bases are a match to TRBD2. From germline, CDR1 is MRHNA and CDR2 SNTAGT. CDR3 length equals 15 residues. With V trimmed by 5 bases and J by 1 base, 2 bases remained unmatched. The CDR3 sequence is CASSSLAGSYNEQFF. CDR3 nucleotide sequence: TGTGCCAGCAGTTCACTAGCGGGGTCCTACAATGAGCAGTTCTTC.

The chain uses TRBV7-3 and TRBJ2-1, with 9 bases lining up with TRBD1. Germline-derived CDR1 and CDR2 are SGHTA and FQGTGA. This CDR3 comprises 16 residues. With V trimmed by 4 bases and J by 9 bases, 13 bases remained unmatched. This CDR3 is CASSYLQGAGFGEQFF. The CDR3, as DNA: TGTGCCAGCAGCTATCTACAGGGGGCCGGTTTTGGTGAGCAGTTCTTC.